A selection of T cell receptor beta chains follows, all from one sample in a study of molecular identifiers for immune sequencing clone quantification. In TCRdb, the PCR reads were re-called with MiXCR into one record per CDR3 protein. The sample has some 590,000 distinct CDR3 sequences, 25% seen once. Sequences were obtained from naive CD8+ T cells from blood, with Jurkat cell RNA spiked in. These receptors were obtained from a human donor in good health. Some libraries in this study had Jurkat cell RNA spiked in. Both conserved end residues are trimmed from each CDR3. Only some rows state a clone size, as once, few, many or a class for expanded clones.

few,TRBV5-1,TRBJ2-1,ASSSLTGDEQF
many,TRBV5-1,TRBJ1-1,ASSRGGLSVNTEAF
few,TRBV5-8,TRBJ2-1,ASSLTSGRADEQF
-,TRBV7-2,TRBJ2-7,ASSLEGSSSYEQY
-,TRBV7-2,TRBJ2-7,ASSCGTSSYEQY
many,TRBV5-1,TRBJ2-4,ASSPIGGGPNIQY
many,TRBV28,TRBJ2-6,ASIGTSGSMAGANVLT
few,TRBV5-5,TRBJ2-1,ASSPLQGLSYNKQF
few,TRBV3-1,TRBJ2-1,ASSGRDWSSYNEQF
-,TRBV20-1,TRBJ2-7,SAITSGAYEQY
few,TRBV23-1,TRBJ2-5,ASSQSVGEQETQY
many,TRBV6-5,TRBJ2-1,ASKVLAGGSDEQF
-,TRBV2,TRBJ2-3,ASSEAGVGLRTQY
many,TRBV15,TRBJ1-1,ATSRIDRVYSWGYTEAF
many,TRBV30,TRBJ2-1,AWRTGQGEQF
-,TRBV5-6,TRBJ2-2,ASRDSYGELF
-,TRBV30,TRBJ2-2,AWIGSTNTGGLF
few,TRBV20-1,TRBJ2-5,SASSLAGGRNQETQY
-,TRBV7-9,TRBJ2-2,ASSRPGIGTGELF
few,TRBV19,TRBJ2-2,ASRPHFAGELF
few,TRBV4-1,TRBJ2-7,ASSRPYEQY
many,TRBV23-1,TRBJ1-5,ASSQSETGLGNQPQH
-,TRBV7-9,TRBJ2-7,ASSTVSSGYLEQY
few,TRBV12-3/TRBV12-4,TRBJ2-3,ASSSSTGGADTQY
many,TRBV30,TRBJ2-5,AWQMVQETQY
-,TRBV20-1,TRBJ2-7,SAIRDETYEQY
-,TRBV7-9,TRBJ2-7,ASSESGAGSCEQY
-,TRBV9,TRBJ1-1,ASRGGEGTEAF
-,TRBV4-2,TRBJ2-1,ASSFSSAPNEQF
-,TRBV27,TRBJ2-2,ASSSLNRLTGELF
many,TRBV5-4,TRBJ2-7,ASSLRGGPPYEQY
-,TRBV18,TRBJ1-1,ASSPSSGVYRGTEAF
many,TRBV19,TRBJ2-4,ATRDRALQNIQY
-,TRBV9,TRBJ2-3,ASSVETSGGYTDTQY
-,TRBV4-3,TRBJ1-5,ASSQVHTGTGNQPQH
-,TRBV18,TRBJ2-7,ASSPRGWRQGSDEQY
few,TRBV29-1,TRBJ1-4,SVGSLGEKLF
few,TRBV2,TRBJ2-2,ASSEALTGAFTGELF
-,TRBV12-3/TRBV12-4,TRBJ2-3,ASSLGAGGPLTDTQY
many,TRBV12-3/TRBV12-4,TRBJ2-3,ASSTRDLVSTDTQY
few,TRBV20-1,TRBJ2-7,SARDSGGFEQY
few,TRBV6-2/TRBV6-3,TRBJ1-2,ASSTRQGATYGYT